This TCR beta chain was sequenced for a study of control samples from healthy donors and cancer patients. TCRdb's copy holds only in-frame clones and misses some; the assay was immunoSEQ multiplex PCR. Of roughly 120,000 clones in the sample, less than 95% were seen once. With 0 bases removed from V and 0 bases from J, the gap between germline ends came to 3 bases. There are 13 residues in the CDR3. CDR1 SEHNR and CDR2 FQNEAQ come from the germline V gene (reference sequence). The chain joins TRBV7-9 to TRBJ2-7; no reliable D call. Input material: blood. The sequence derives from a young man in good health. Here the CDR3 DNA reads TGTGCCAGCAGCTTAGCGGCCTCCTACGAGCAGTACTTC. This gives the protein CASSLAASYEQYF.